Sequencing of this T cell receptor (beta chain) was carried out in a study of shared clonotypes between healthy human individuals. Notes on the study in general: The authors expected sequencing depth to affect clonotype sharing among donors. Naive CD4 clonotypes overlapped across a handful of donors at approximately 5.3%.

The method was immunoSEQ multiplex PCR; TCRdb's version includes in-frame clones alone and lacks a portion of them. This sample has some 2,500,000 clones, with 92% found just once. Worth noting for this clone: Its specificity is not known.

The sequenced sample consisted of naive CD4+ T cells from PBMCs. The subset was: CD45RA+ positively selected. The source is a man younger than 35 in good health. Some clones in this sample may be carry-over from other donors' samples.

DNA of the CDR3: TGTGCCAGCACCCCCTCAGGGTCTTACGAGCAGTACTTC. This sequence encodes CASTPSGSYEQYF. The V call is TRBV6-6, the J call TRBJ2-7; D perhaps matches TRBD1 (5 bases). Germline assignment: CDR1 MNHNY and CDR2 SVGAGI (reference sequence). V lost 7 bases, J lost 4 bases, and 14 bases lay in between. The CDR3 runs to 13 residues.